These T cell receptor beta chains were read from a single sample in a study of blood T cell repertoires in COVID-19. Data came from immunoSEQ multiplex PCR; TCRdb stores just in-frame clones and leaves some out. This table holds a few hundred thousand clones, around 82% found once. The sequencing input was peripheral blood. Every receptor here comes from a woman aged 18-29 years with acute or convalescent COVID-19. Each CDR3 is given with its conserved first and last residue. A D gene is named only where the DNA matches it firmly. For some rows the clone size is stated as once, few or many, or as a class when expanded; others skip it.

cdr3_aa	d_call	v_call	clone_size
CASSHAGATLYTEAFF	.	TRBV27	.
CASSLARLSSYNSPLHF	.	TRBV5-6	.
CASSEIWGRRETQYF	.	TRBV6-1	.
CASSNRGPNEKLFF	TRBD1	TRBV6-5	.
CAWSRRGLDEQYF	TRBD1	TRBV30	.
CASSPLDSPKTYNEQFF	.	TRBV18	.
CASSWTGQVNYGYTF	TRBD1	TRBV5-6	.
CASSPTPGLAGNEQFF	TRBD2	TRBV5-1	once
CASSWGQGDEQYF	TRBD1	TRBV7-8	.
CASSLGMASGNSYEQYF	TRBD2	TRBV5-1	few
CASSQSELSNQPQHF	.	TRBV3-1/TRBV3-2	once
CASSKGQIYNEQFF	TRBD1	TRBV5-1	.
CASSLATRGGETQYF	.	TRBV7-2	.